A single sample gave rise to the 3 T cell receptor beta chains below, sequenced in a study of blood T cells in healthy people across ages. The authors ran a second PCR of about 6 to 11 cycles using a sample-barcoded 5' primer and a J-beta primer mix. One entry per CDR3 protein, called by TCRdb with MiXCR from the 5' RACE reads. The sample holds some 550,000 distinct CDR3 sequences, about 45% seen once. Sequenced sample: blood. The source is an elderly man in good health.

This clonotype was seen a few times. The chain recombines TRBV13 with TRBJ2-7; no clear D gene. With 0 bases removed from V and 5 bases from J, the gap between germline ends came to 17 bases. The CDR3 covers 16 residues. Germline values: CDR1 PRHDT, CDR2 FYEKMQ (reference sequence). The CDR3 reads CASSLGAPSRVDEQYF. For the CDR3, the DNA is TGTGCCAGCAGCTTAGGTGCCCCTAGTCGGGTGGACGAGCAGTACTTC.

The V call is TRBV4-3, the J call TRBJ1-4; D is perhaps TRBD1 (5 bases). CDR1 LGHNA and CDR2 YSLEER come from the germline V gene. The CDR3 is 16 amino acids. V was clipped by 4 bases and J by 1 base, with 13 bases between them. The CDR3 sequence is CASSRLRQLTNEKLFF. The CDR3 nucleotides are TGCGCCAGCAGCCGCCTACGACAGTTAACTAATGAAAAACTGTTTTTT.

A few counts support this clonotype. The gene calls are TRBV12-3 or TRBV12-4 and TRBJ2-7; perhaps TRBD2 as D (6 bases). The CDR3 is made up of 14 amino acids. Trimming took 1 base from V and 3 from J, leaving 10 bases between them. CDR3 in DNA: TGTGCCAGCAGTTTAGAGGAGGGCTACTACGAGCAGTACTTC. Protein product: CASSLEEGYYEQYF.